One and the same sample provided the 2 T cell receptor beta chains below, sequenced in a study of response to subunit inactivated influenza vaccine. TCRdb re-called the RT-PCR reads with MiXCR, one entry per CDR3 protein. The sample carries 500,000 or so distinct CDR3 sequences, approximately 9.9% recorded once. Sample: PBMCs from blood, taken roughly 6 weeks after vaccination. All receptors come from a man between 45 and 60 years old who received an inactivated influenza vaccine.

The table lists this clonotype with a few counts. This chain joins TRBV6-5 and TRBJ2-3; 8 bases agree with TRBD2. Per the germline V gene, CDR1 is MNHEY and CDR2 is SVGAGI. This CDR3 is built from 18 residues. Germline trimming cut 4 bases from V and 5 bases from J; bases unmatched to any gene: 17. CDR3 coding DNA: TGTGCCAGCAGTTTCCGACCGCCCGGGACTAGAGTTGTAGATACGCAGTATTTT. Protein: CASSFRPPGTRVVDTQYF.

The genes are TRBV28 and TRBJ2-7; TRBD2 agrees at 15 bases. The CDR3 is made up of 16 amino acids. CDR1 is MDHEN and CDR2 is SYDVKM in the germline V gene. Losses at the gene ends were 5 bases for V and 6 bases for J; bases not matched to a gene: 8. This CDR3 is CASSLPGLAGGGEQYF. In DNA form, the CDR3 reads TGTGCCAGCAGTCTCCCCGGACTAGCGGGGGGGGGCGAGCAGTACTTC.